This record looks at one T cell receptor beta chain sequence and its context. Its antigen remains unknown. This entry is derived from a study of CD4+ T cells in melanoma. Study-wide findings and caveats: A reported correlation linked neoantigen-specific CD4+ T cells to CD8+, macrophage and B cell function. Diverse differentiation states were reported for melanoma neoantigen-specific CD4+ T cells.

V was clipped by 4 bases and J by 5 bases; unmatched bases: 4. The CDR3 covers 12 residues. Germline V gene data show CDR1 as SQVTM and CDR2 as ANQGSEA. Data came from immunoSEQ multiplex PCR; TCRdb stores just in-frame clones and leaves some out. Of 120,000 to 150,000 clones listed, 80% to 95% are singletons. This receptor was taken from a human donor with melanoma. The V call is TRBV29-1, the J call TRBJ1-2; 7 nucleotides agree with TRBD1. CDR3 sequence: CSVGGQPYGYTF. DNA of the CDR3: TGCAGCGTTGGGGGACAGCCTTATGGCTACACCTTC.